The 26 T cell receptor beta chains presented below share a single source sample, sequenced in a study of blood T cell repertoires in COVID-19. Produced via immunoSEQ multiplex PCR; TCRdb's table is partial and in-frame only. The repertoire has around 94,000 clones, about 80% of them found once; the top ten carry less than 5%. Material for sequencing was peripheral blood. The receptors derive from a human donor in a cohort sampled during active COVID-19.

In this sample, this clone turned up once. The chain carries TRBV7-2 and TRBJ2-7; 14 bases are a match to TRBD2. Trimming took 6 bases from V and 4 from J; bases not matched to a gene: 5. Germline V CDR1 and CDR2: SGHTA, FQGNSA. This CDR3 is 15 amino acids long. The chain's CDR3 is CASSPGTSGGYEQYF. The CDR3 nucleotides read TGTGCCAGCAGTCCCGGGACTAGCGGGGGTTACGAGCAGTACTTC. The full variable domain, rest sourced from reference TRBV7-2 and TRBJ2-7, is GAGVSQSPSNKVTEKGKDVELRCDPISGHTALYWYRQSLGQGLEFLIYFQGNSAPDKSGLPSDRFSAERTGGSVSTLTIQRTQQEDSAVYLCASSPGTSGGYEQYFGPGTRLTVT.

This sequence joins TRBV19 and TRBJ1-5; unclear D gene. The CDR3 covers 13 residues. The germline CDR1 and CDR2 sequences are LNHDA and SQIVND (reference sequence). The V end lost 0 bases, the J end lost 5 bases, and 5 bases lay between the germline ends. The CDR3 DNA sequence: TGTGCCAGTAGTATAGATAGAGATCAGCCCCAGCATTTT. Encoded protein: CASSIDRDQPQHF.

CDR3 DNA sequence: TGTGCCAGCAGGGGGCAGGGACGGGGGGATCAGCCCCAGCATTTT. Translating it yields CASRGQGRGDQPQHF. The rearrangement uses TRBV6-5 and TRBJ1-5; possibly TRBD1 for D (5 bases). Germline CDR1 reads MNHEY; CDR2 reads SVGAGI. CDR3 size: 15 residues. V lost 6 bases and J 5 bases, leaving 17 bases between the germline ends.

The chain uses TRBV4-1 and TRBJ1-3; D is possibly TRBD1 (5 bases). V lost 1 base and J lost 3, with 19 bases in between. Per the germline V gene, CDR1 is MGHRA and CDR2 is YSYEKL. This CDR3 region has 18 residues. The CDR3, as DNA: TGCGCCAGCAGCCAAGTCGGGGGTCGCAGACGATATGGAAACACCATATATTTT. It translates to CASSQVGGRRRYGNTIYF.

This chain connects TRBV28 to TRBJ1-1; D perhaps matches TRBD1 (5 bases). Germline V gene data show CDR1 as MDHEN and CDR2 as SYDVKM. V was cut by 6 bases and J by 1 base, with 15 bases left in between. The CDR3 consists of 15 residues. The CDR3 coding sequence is TGTGCCAGCAGCACGGGGGGGGAAGCGAACACTGAAGCTTTCTTT. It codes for CASSTGGEANTEAFF. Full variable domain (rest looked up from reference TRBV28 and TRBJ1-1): DVKVTQSSRYLVKRTGEKVFLECVQDMDHENMFWYRQDPGLGLRLIYFSYDVKMKEKGDIPEGYSVSREKKERFSLILESASTNQTSMYLCASSTGGEANTEAFFGQGTRLTVV.

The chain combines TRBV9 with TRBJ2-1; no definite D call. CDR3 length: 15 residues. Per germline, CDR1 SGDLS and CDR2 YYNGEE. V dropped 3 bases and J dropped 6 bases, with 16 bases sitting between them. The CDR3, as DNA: TGTGCCAGCAGCGGCCGACTTAGCCATGGCAATGAGCAGTTCTTC. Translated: CASSGRLSHGNEQFF.

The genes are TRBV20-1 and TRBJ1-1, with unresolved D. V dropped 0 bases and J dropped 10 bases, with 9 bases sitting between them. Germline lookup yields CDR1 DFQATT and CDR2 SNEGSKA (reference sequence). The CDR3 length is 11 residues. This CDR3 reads CSARDQRGAFF. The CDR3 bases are TGCAGTGCTAGAGACCAACGGGGAGCTTTCTTT.

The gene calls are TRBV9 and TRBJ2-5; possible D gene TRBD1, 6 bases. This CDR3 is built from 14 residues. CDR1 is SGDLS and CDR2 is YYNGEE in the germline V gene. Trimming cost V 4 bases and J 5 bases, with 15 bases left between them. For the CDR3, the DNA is TGTGCCAGCAGCCCCCCGACAGGAGTGGAGACCCAGTACTTC. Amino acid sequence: CASSPPTGVETQYF.

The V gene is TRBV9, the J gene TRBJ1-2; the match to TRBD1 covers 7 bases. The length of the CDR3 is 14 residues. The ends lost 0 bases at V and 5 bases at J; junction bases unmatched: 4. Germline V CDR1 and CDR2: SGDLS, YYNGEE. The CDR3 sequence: CASSVVTGPYGYTF. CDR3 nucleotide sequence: TGTGCCAGCAGCGTAGTGACAGGGCCATATGGCTACACCTTC.

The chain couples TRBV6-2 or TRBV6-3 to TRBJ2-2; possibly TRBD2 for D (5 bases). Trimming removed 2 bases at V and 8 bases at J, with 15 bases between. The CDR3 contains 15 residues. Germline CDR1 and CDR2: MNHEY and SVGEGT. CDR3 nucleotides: TGTGCCAGCAGTTACACGCCCGGGGTCGCGGGGGAGCTGTTTTTT. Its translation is CASSYTPGVAGELFF.

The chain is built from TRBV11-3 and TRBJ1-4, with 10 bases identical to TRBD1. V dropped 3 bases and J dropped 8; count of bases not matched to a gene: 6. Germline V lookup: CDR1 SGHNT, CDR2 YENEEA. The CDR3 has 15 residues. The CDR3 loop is CASSFRQGAREKLFF. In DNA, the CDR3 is TGTGCCAGCAGCTTCAGACAGGGGGCGAGAGAAAAACTGTTTTTT.

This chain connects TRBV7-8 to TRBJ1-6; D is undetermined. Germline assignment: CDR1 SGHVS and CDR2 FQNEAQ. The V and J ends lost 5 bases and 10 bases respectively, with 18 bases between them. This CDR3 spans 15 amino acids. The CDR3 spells CASSLYEGPLSPLHF. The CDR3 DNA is TGTGCCAGCAGCCTCTATGAGGGCCCTCTATCACCCCTCCACTTT.

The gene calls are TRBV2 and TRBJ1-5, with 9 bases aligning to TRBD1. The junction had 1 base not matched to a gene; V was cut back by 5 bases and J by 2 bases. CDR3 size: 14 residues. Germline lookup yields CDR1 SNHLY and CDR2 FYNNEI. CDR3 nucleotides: TGTGCCAGCAGTCGACAGGGGGGCAATCAGCCCCAGCATTTT. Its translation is CASSRQGGNQPQHF. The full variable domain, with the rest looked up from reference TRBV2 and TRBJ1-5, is EPEVTQTPSHQVTQMGQEVILRCVPISNHLYFYWYRQILGQKVEFLVSFYNNEISEKSEIFDDQFSVERPDGSNFTLKIRSTKLEDSAMYFCASSRQGGNQPQHFGDGTRLSIL.

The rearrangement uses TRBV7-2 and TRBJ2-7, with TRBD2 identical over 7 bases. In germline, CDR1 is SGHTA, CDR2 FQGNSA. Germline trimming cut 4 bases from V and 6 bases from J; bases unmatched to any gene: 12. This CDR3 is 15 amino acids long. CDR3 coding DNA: TGTGCCAGCAGCTCTGCCCGGGGGGACGGCGTCGAGCAGTACTTC. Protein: CASSSARGDGVEQYF. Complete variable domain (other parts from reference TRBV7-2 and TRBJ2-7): GAGVSQSPSNKVTEKGKDVELRCDPISGHTALYWYRQSLGQGLEFLIYFQGNSAPDKSGLPSDRFSAERTGGSVSTLTIQRTQQEDSAVYLCASSSARGDGVEQYFGPGTRLTVT.

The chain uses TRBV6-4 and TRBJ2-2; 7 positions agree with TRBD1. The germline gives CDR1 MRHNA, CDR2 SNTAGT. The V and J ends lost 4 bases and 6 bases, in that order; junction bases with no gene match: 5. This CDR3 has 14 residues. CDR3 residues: CASSVDRAAGELFF. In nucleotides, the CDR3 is TGTGCCAGCAGTGTCGACAGGGCGGCCGGGGAGCTGTTTTTT.

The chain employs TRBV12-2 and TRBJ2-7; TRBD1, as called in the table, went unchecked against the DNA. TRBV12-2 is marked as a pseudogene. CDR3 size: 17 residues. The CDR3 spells CASRTALLGQRSYEQYF. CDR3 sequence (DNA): TGTGCAAGTCGCACAGCGCTCCTAGGACAGAGGTCCTACGAGCAGTACTTC.

The CDR3 loop is CASSYSGGRQYF. The CDR3 DNA reads TGTGCCAGCAGTTATTCAGGGGGCAGACAGTACTTC. This chain uses TRBV6-5 with TRBJ2-7; 8 positions match TRBD1. CDR3 length: 12 residues. Trimming removed 3 bases from V and 10 bases from J; junction bases left unmatched: 5. Germline CDR1 MNHEY, CDR2 SVGAGI.

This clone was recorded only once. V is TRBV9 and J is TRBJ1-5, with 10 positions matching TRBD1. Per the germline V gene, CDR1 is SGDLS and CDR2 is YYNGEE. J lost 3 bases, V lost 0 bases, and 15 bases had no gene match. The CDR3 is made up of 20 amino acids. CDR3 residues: CASSVGGDRGRSYPNQPQHF. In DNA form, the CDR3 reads TGTGCCAGCAGCGTAGGGGGAGACAGGGGGCGATCCTACCCCAATCAGCCCCAGCATTTT.

The CDR3 region has the DNA TGTGCCAGCAGCATCACACCCTCCGACATTCAGTACTTC. This translates into CASSITPSDIQYF. The chain couples TRBV2 to TRBJ2-4; D gene ambiguous. The V gene's germline CDR1 is SNHLY and CDR2 FYNNEI. The CDR3 sequence is 13 residues long. Trimming pared 6 bases from V and 8 bases from J, leaving 14 bases between.

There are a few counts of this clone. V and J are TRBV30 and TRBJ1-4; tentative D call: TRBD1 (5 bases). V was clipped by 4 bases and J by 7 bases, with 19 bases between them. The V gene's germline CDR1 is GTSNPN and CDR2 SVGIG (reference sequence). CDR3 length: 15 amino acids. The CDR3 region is CAWTFSGDRGEKLFF. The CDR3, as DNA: TGTGCCTGGACCTTTTCGGGGGACCGAGGTGAAAAACTGTTTTTT.

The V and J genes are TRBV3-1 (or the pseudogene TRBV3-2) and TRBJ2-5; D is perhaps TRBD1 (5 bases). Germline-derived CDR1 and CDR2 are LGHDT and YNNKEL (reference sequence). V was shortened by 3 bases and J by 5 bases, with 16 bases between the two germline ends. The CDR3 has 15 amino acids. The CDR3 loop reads CASSHTDSSQETQYF. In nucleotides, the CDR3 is TGTGCCAGCAGCCACACCGACAGTTCCCAGGAGACCCAGTACTTC.

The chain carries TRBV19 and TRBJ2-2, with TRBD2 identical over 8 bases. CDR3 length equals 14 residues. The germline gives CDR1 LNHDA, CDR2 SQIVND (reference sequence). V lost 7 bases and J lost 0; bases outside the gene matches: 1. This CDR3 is CASKRGPNTGELFF. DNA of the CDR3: TGTGCCAGTAAGCGGGGGCCGAACACCGGGGAGCTGTTTTTT.

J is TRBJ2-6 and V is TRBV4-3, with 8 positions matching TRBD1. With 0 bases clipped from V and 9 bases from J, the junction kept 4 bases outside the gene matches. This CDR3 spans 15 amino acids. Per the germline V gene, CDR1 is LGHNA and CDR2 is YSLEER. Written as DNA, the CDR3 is TGCGCCAGCAGCCAAGATTGGGGACAGGACAACGTCCTGACTTTC. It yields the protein CASSQDWGQDNVLTF.

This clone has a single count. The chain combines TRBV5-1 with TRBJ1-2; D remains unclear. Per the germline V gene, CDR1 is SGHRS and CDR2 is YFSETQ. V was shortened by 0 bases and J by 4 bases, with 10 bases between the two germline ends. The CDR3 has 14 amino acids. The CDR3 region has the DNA TGCGCCAGCAGCTTGGCCTCGGGAGGCTATGGCTACACCTTC. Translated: CASSLASGGYGYTF.

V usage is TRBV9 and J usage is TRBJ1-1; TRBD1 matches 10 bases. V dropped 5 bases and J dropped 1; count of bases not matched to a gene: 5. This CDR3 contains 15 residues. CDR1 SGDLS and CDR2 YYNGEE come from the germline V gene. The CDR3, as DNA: TGTGCCAGCAGTCAGGGACAGGGGTGGAACACTGAAGCTTTCTTT. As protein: CASSQGQGWNTEAFF.

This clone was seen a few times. The CDR3: CASSLAGQGRDEQFF. CDR3 nucleotide sequence: TGTGCCAGCAGTCTCGCGGGACAGGGGCGGGATGAGCAGTTCTTC. The chain carries TRBV28 and TRBJ2-1, with 10 bases matching TRBD1. The CDR3 consists of 15 residues. The germline gives CDR1 MDHEN, CDR2 SYDVKM. Trimming at V came to 5 bases and at J to 8 bases, leaving 9 bases not matched to a gene.